These T cell receptor beta chains were read from a single sample in a study of molecular identifiers for immune sequencing clone quantification. TCRdb itself ran the PCR reads through MiXCR, one entry per CDR3 protein. This table has around 480,000 distinct CDR3 sequences, about 22% appearing once. The source material was naive CD8+ T cells from blood, with Jurkat cell RNA spiked in. These receptors came from a human donor in good health. Some libraries in this study had Jurkat cell RNA spiked in. Each CDR3 is given with its conserved first and last residue. The D gene is left open where the match is weak. Not all rows give a size; the values are once, few, many and, for expanded clones, a class.

d_call: TRBD2
v_call: TRBV27
j_call: TRBJ2-6
clone_size: many
cdr3_nt: TGTGCCAGCAGTTTAACCCAAATAGCGGGCGTGAGCTCTGGGGCCAACGTCCTGACTTTC
cdr3_aa: CASSLTQIAGVSSGANVLTF

d_call: TRBD1
v_call: TRBV5-6
j_call: TRBJ1-1
clone_size: few
cdr3_nt: TGTGCCAGCAGCTTGGCGGCGGGACAGGGGAACACTGAAGCTTTCTTT
cdr3_aa: CASSLAAGQGNTEAFF

d_call: -
v_call: TRBV6-1
j_call: TRBJ1-1
clone_size: few
cdr3_nt: TGTGCCAGCAGTGAAATTAACTTGACCTTAGGGACTGAAGCTTTCTTT
cdr3_aa: CASSEINLTLGTEAFF

d_call: -
v_call: TRBV28
j_call: TRBJ2-3
clone_size: many
cdr3_nt: TGTGCCAGCAGTTTTTTTGGGGAGGCTGTAACAGATACGCAGTATTTT
cdr3_aa: CASSFFGEAVTDTQYF

d_call: -
v_call: TRBV30
j_call: TRBJ2-7
clone_size: few
cdr3_nt: TGTGCCTTCGACGGTACAGGGAAAAACTACGAGCAGTACTTC
cdr3_aa: CAFDGTGKNYEQYF

d_call: -
v_call: TRBV4-3
j_call: TRBJ2-3
clone_size: many
cdr3_nt: TGCGCCAGCAGCCAAGATAGGAGCGGCAGCACAGATACGCAGTATTTT
cdr3_aa: CASSQDRSGSTDTQYF

d_call: -
v_call: TRBV7-2
j_call: TRBJ2-5
clone_size: many
cdr3_nt: TGTGCCAGCAGCTTATACGCAGCGGACCAAGAGACCCAGTACTTC
cdr3_aa: CASSLYAADQETQYF

d_call: -
v_call: TRBV6-2/TRBV6-3
j_call: TRBJ2-5
clone_size: once
cdr3_nt: TGTGCCTGCGCCGGCAAACAAGAAACCCAGTACTTC
cdr3_aa: CACAGKQETQYF

d_call: TRBD1
v_call: TRBV7-8
j_call: TRBJ2-7
clone_size: many
cdr3_nt: TGTGCCAGCAGCCCTAAGGAGGGACAGGAGTGGAAATACGAGCAGTACTTC
cdr3_aa: CASSPKEGQEWKYEQYF

d_call: TRBD1
v_call: TRBV6-2/TRBV6-3
j_call: TRBJ2-7
clone_size: -
cdr3_nt: TGTGCCAGCATCCTCGGGACAGGGGGGTCCTACGAGCAGTGCTTC
cdr3_aa: CASILGTGGSYEQCF

d_call: -
v_call: TRBV28
j_call: TRBJ1-2
clone_size: -
cdr3_nt: TGTGCCAGCAGTCAACAGGGAGTCTATGGCTACACCTTC
cdr3_aa: CASSQQGVYGYTF

d_call: -
v_call: TRBV18
j_call: TRBJ1-2
clone_size: few
cdr3_nt: TGTGCCAGCTCACCCCCCGCGGAAGAGACTAACTATGGCTACACCTTC
cdr3_aa: CASSPPAEETNYGYTF

d_call: TRBD1
v_call: TRBV29-1
j_call: TRBJ2-7
clone_size: many
cdr3_nt: TGCAGCGCCGTCCACAGGGGCCGCTACGAGCAGTACTTC
cdr3_aa: CSAVHRGRYEQYF

d_call: TRBD1
v_call: TRBV5-5
j_call: TRBJ2-7
clone_size: -
cdr3_nt: TGTGCCAGCAGCTTGGAGGGACAGCACTCCTACGAGCAGTACTTC
cdr3_aa: CASSLEGQHSYEQYF

d_call: -
v_call: TRBV19
j_call: TRBJ2-7
clone_size: -
cdr3_nt: TGTGCCAGTAGTATAGTCTACAGAGACTACGAGCAGTACTTC
cdr3_aa: CASSIVYRDYEQYF

d_call: -
v_call: TRBV7-8
j_call: TRBJ2-7
clone_size: few
cdr3_nt: TGTGCCAGCAGTTCGATAAACAGCTGGGCCTACGAGCAGTACTTC
cdr3_aa: CASSSINSWAYEQYF

d_call: TRBD1
v_call: TRBV12-3/TRBV12-4
j_call: TRBJ1-1
clone_size: few
cdr3_nt: TGTGCCAGCAGTTTAGAGTGGACAGGGAGGAACACTGAAGCTTTCTTT
cdr3_aa: CASSLEWTGRNTEAFF

d_call: -
v_call: TRBV6-1
j_call: TRBJ1-3
clone_size: few
cdr3_nt: TGTGCCAGCAGTGAAGCAGGCTCTGGAAACACCATATATTTT
cdr3_aa: CASSEAGSGNTIYF

d_call: TRBD1
v_call: TRBV9
j_call: TRBJ2-2
clone_size: few
cdr3_nt: TGTGCCAGCAGCGTAGTCAGTACAGGGGTGAACACCGGGGAGCTGTTTTTT
cdr3_aa: CASSVVSTGVNTGELFF

d_call: -
v_call: TRBV20-1
j_call: TRBJ2-7
clone_size: few
cdr3_nt: TGCAGTGCTGAAAGCCCTTTCCTCCCCTACGAGCAGTACTTC
cdr3_aa: CSAESPFLPYEQYF

d_call: -
v_call: TRBV28
j_call: TRBJ1-2
clone_size: many
cdr3_nt: TGTGCCAGCAGTCCCCGGAACGAGGCGGGCGTCTACACCTTC
cdr3_aa: CASSPRNEAGVYTF

d_call: -
v_call: TRBV4-3
j_call: TRBJ1-2
clone_size: many
cdr3_nt: TGCGCCAGCAGCCATTCCCATGAAGGATTATACTATGGCTACACCTTC
cdr3_aa: CASSHSHEGLYYGYTF

d_call: -
v_call: TRBV12-3/TRBV12-4
j_call: TRBJ2-3
clone_size: -
cdr3_nt: TGTGCCAGCATCCTCTCGGGAGCCATCACCGATACGCAGTATTTT
cdr3_aa: CASILSGAITDTQYF

d_call: TRBD2
v_call: TRBV4-3
j_call: TRBJ2-1
clone_size: many
cdr3_nt: TGCGCCAGCAGCCACGAAAGGACTAGTCGCAACAATGAGCAGTTCTTC
cdr3_aa: CASSHERTSRNNEQFF

d_call: TRBD1
v_call: TRBV6-5
j_call: TRBJ1-2
clone_size: few
cdr3_nt: TGTGCCAGCAGTGCGCAGGGGGAGAATGGCTACACCTTC
cdr3_aa: CASSAQGENGYTF

d_call: -
v_call: TRBV18
j_call: TRBJ2-7
clone_size: -
cdr3_nt: TGTGCCAGCTCGCCCGCGGGAACCTACGAGCAGTACTTC
cdr3_aa: CASSPAGTYEQYF

d_call: -
v_call: TRBV12-3/TRBV12-4
j_call: TRBJ1-4
clone_size: many
cdr3_nt: TGTGCCAGCAGTCCCGGGACGGTGAATGAAAAACTGTTTTTT
cdr3_aa: CASSPGTVNEKLFF

d_call: -
v_call: TRBV12-3/TRBV12-4
j_call: TRBJ1-5
clone_size: many
cdr3_nt: TGTGCCAGCAGTTTCTTCGATAGCAATCAGCCCCAGCATTTT
cdr3_aa: CASSFFDSNQPQHF

d_call: TRBD2
v_call: TRBV2
j_call: TRBJ2-1
clone_size: few
cdr3_nt: TGTGCCAGCAGTGATGTGACTAGCGGGGGCAATGAGCAGTTCTTC
cdr3_aa: CASSDVTSGGNEQFF

d_call: TRBD2
v_call: TRBV28
j_call: TRBJ2-3
clone_size: many
cdr3_nt: TGTGCCAGCAGCCTACGTCCGGGACTAGCGGCCACAGATACGCAGTATTTT
cdr3_aa: CASSLRPGLAATDTQYF

d_call: TRBD2
v_call: TRBV4-3
j_call: TRBJ2-7
clone_size: many
cdr3_nt: TGCGCCAGCAGCCTTTGGGGAGCTAGCGGGGATTACGAGCAGTACTTC
cdr3_aa: CASSLWGASGDYEQYF

d_call: -
v_call: TRBV4-1
j_call: TRBJ2-7
clone_size: few
cdr3_nt: TGCGCCAGCAGCCATTCCAACACCGATTACGAGCAGTACTTC
cdr3_aa: CASSHSNTDYEQYF

d_call: -
v_call: TRBV19
j_call: TRBJ2-2
clone_size: -
cdr3_nt: TGTGCCAGTAGCAGCCATGGGAACACCGGGGAGCTGTTTTTT
cdr3_aa: CASSSHGNTGELFF

d_call: TRBD2
v_call: TRBV27
j_call: TRBJ2-2
clone_size: -
cdr3_nt: TGTGCCAGCAGTTTGGGCGGGAGTGGCGCGAACACCGGGGAGCTGTTTTTT
cdr3_aa: CASSLGGSGANTGELFF

d_call: TRBD1
v_call: TRBV13
j_call: TRBJ1-1
clone_size: few
cdr3_nt: TGTGCCAGCAGCTCCATTAACCTGGGACAGGGGAGCCCTGAAGCTTTCTTT
cdr3_aa: CASSSINLGQGSPEAFF

d_call: -
v_call: TRBV6-2/TRBV6-3
j_call: TRBJ2-7
clone_size: many
cdr3_nt: TGTGCCAGCAGTGCCGGGAACTCCTACGAGCAGTACTTC
cdr3_aa: CASSAGNSYEQYF

d_call: -
v_call: TRBV7-9
j_call: TRBJ2-7
clone_size: -
cdr3_nt: TGTGCCAGCAGCTCTGTCGTCGAGCAGTACTTC
cdr3_aa: CASSSVVEQYF

d_call: -
v_call: TRBV20-1
j_call: TRBJ1-1
clone_size: few
cdr3_nt: TGCAGTGCTATCCACTACAGGGAATTGGGCACTGAAGCTTTCTTT
cdr3_aa: CSAIHYRELGTEAFF

d_call: -
v_call: TRBV6-5
j_call: TRBJ1-4
clone_size: many
cdr3_nt: TGTGCCAGCAGTTCGGGGGCAACTAATGAAAAACTGTTTTTT
cdr3_aa: CASSSGATNEKLFF

d_call: TRBD2
v_call: TRBV29-1
j_call: TRBJ2-2
clone_size: many
cdr3_nt: TGCAGCGTGATCACTAGCGGGAGCGTAGTGGAGCTGTTTTTT
cdr3_aa: CSVITSGSVVELFF

d_call: -
v_call: TRBV6-1
j_call: TRBJ1-1
clone_size: few
cdr3_nt: TGTGCCAGCAGTGCGCCTCAGGACGGTATGAGCTTTGATGAAGCTTTCTTT
cdr3_aa: CASSAPQDGMSFDEAFF

d_call: -
v_call: TRBV20-1
j_call: TRBJ2-5
clone_size: few
cdr3_nt: TGCAGTGCTAGAGCCTCCCCCGGACAACCCGGGGAGACCCAGTACTTC
cdr3_aa: CSARASPGQPGETQYF

d_call: TRBD1
v_call: TRBV12-3/TRBV12-4
j_call: TRBJ2-3
clone_size: -
cdr3_nt: TGTGCCAGCAGTTTCGGACATTGGGACAGAGACGCAGATACGCAGTATTTT
cdr3_aa: CASSFGHWDRDADTQYF

d_call: -
v_call: TRBV6-2/TRBV6-3
j_call: TRBJ2-7
clone_size: many
cdr3_nt: TGTGCCAGCAGTTACTCTCCCGGGGCCATCGACGAGCAGTACTTC
cdr3_aa: CASSYSPGAIDEQYF

d_call: TRBD1
v_call: TRBV9
j_call: TRBJ1-1
clone_size: many
cdr3_nt: TGTGCCAGCAGCGTAGGCGGGACAGTTGGGTACGCTGAAGCTTTCTTT
cdr3_aa: CASSVGGTVGYAEAFF

d_call: -
v_call: TRBV4-3
j_call: TRBJ1-3
clone_size: -
cdr3_nt: TGCGCCAGCAGCCAACAGGGGAACTCTGGAAACACCATATATTTT
cdr3_aa: CASSQQGNSGNTIYF

d_call: -
v_call: TRBV29-1
j_call: TRBJ1-3
clone_size: many
cdr3_nt: TGCAGCGTAAAGACCGAGAAAAACACCATATATTTT
cdr3_aa: CSVKTEKNTIYF

d_call: TRBD2
v_call: TRBV27
j_call: TRBJ2-7
clone_size: many
cdr3_nt: TGTGCCAGCAGTTTAAAGCGGGGGCGTTCTCACGAGCAGTACTTC
cdr3_aa: CASSLKRGRSHEQYF

d_call: -
v_call: TRBV7-9
j_call: TRBJ2-7
clone_size: many
cdr3_nt: TGTGCCAGCAGCTTAGTAGGACGGGGTTACGAGCAGTACTTC
cdr3_aa: CASSLVGRGYEQYF

d_call: TRBD2
v_call: TRBV20-1
j_call: TRBJ2-7
clone_size: -
cdr3_nt: TGCAGTGCTAGGGCGGGAGGGCGTGAGCAGTACTTC
cdr3_aa: CSARAGGREQYF

d_call: -
v_call: TRBV10-3
j_call: TRBJ1-1
clone_size: many
cdr3_nt: TGTGCCATCAGACCGCAGGGAAGCACTGAAGCTTTCTTT
cdr3_aa: CAIRPQGSTEAFF

d_call: -
v_call: TRBV24-1
j_call: TRBJ2-1
clone_size: -
cdr3_nt: TGTGCCACCAGTGATAGACCGGGGGAGAATAAGGATGAGCAGTTCTTC
cdr3_aa: CATSDRPGENKDEQFF

d_call: TRBD2
v_call: TRBV2
j_call: TRBJ2-1
clone_size: few
cdr3_nt: TGTGCCAGCAGTAAGCCCGGGACTAGCGGCTCCTACAATGAGCAGTTCTTC
cdr3_aa: CASSKPGTSGSYNEQFF

d_call: -
v_call: TRBV27
j_call: TRBJ2-3
clone_size: few
cdr3_nt: TGTGCCAGCAGTTCCGGAGAGACCGTAGATACGCAGTATTTT
cdr3_aa: CASSSGETVDTQYF